This paragraph covers one T cell receptor (beta chain) sequence. This entry belongs to a study of blood T cells in healthy people across ages. The trim removed 0 bases at V and 5 bases at J, leaving 11 bases unmatched. This CDR3 has 17 residues. Germline V CDR1 and CDR2: LNHNV, YYDKDF (reference sequence). It was with a sample-barcoded 5' primer and a J-beta primer mix that a second PCR of roughly 6 to 12 cycles was run. Tags on each cDNA molecule came from a template-switch adaptor with 12 random nucleotides. TCRdb independently ran MiXCR on the 5' RACE reads; one entry per CDR3 protein. The sample consists of 700,000 to 900,000 distinct CDR3 sequences, roughly 26% of them appearing once. A further study also used this sample, focusing on T cells of mothers and their children. That work states: The extracted RNA was employed in its entirety for cDNA synthesis, at around 1.6 ug per 15 ul. T cell clones that were persistent and microchimeric went undetected.

The source of this sequence is a boy under 18 in good health. The chain recombines TRBV15 with TRBJ2-7; 9 positions agree with TRBD1. The sequencing input was blood. For the CDR3, the DNA is TGTGCCACCAGCAGAGATCCCCCGGGACAGGGAGTCGACGAGCAGTACTTC. Translated: CATSRDPPGQGVDEQYF.